This TCR beta chain was identified during a study of cytomegalovirus exposure and HLA in healthy donors. A multiplex PCR was run with 60 Vbeta primers and 13 Jbeta primers. The table came from immunoSEQ multiplex PCR; TCRdb's copy has only in-frame clones and leaves some out. The sample carries some 180,000 clones, over 9.5% recorded once. The germline V gene has CDR1 SGHRS and CDR2 YFSETQ. The CDR3 runs 16 residues. V trimming: 1 base; J trimming: 5 bases; junction bases outside the gene matches: 11. The chain couples TRBV5-1 to TRBJ2-5, with 7 bases matching TRBD2. The sequenced sample was PBMCs. The receptor's source is a man aged 45 to 65 in good health and CMV-seropositive. The chain's CDR3 is CASSLISGSKGETQYF. DNA of the CDR3: TGCGCCAGCAGCTTGATTAGCGGGTCCAAGGGGGAGACCCAGTACTTC. The full variable domain, in which reference TRBV5-1 and TRBJ2-5 provide the parts outside the CDR3, is KAGVTQTPRYLIKTRGQQVTLSCSPISGHRSVSWYQQTPGQGLQFLFEYFSETQRNKGNFPGRFSGRQFSNSRSEMNVSTLELGDSALYLCASSLISGSKGETQYFGPGTRLLVL.